This is a list of T cell receptor beta chains from one sample in a study of blood T cell repertoires in COVID-19. Here immunoSEQ multiplex PCR was the method, and the copy in TCRdb shows in-frame clones only, minus some. Found here are approximately 69,000 clones, under 90% of them singletons; the top ten hold 13%. The sequenced sample consisted of peripheral blood. These receptors were collected from a man aged 50-60 years with COVID-19, enrolled during active disease. Both conserved end residues are part of each CDR3. A D gene is named only where the DNA matches it firmly. Size is stated for part of the rows, as once, few or many counts, or as a class when the clone is expanded.

D gene | J gene | V gene | clone size | CDR3 protein | CDR3 DNA
TRBD1 | TRBJ2-2 | TRBV11-1 | NA | CASNPTGADTGELFF | TGTGCCAGCAACCCGACAGGGGCAGACACCGGGGAGCTGTTTTTT
TRBD2 | TRBJ2-7 | TRBV19 | few | CASSAGTSFEQYF | TGTGCCAGTAGTGCAGGGACTAGCTTCGAGCAGTACTTC
TRBD2 | TRBJ2-5 | TRBV15 | NA | CATSRHPGDYISLETQYF | TGTGCCACCAGCAGACATCCTGGGGACTACATCTCTCTAGAGACCCAGTACTTC
NA | TRBJ1-2 | TRBV7-8 | NA | CASSTPGLLWGYTF | TGTGCCAGCAGCACTCCGGGACTCTTATGGGGCTACACCTTC
NA | TRBJ2-7 | TRBV13 | once | CASSSGSYEQYF | TGTGCCAGCAGCAGCGGCTCCTACGAGCAGTACTTC
NA | TRBJ2-7 | TRBV2 | NA | CASSEGSGYEQYF | TGTGCCAGCAGTGAAGGTTCAGGGTACGAGCAGTACTTC
TRBD2 | TRBJ2-1 | TRBV6-4 | NA | CASSDQTGQTSGIYNEQFF | TGTGCCAGCAGTGATCAGACAGGGCAGACTAGCGGGATATACAATGAGCAGTTCTTC
TRBD1 | TRBJ2-3 | TRBV5-3 | NA | CATEEPPPLDRGPDTQYF | TGTGCCACCGAGGAACCCCCTCCTCTGGACAGGGGGCCAGATACGCAGTATTTT
TRBD1 | TRBJ2-3 | TRBV2 | NA | CASNPGQITDTQYF | TGTGCCAGCAACCCGGGACAGATCACAGATACGCAGTATTTT
TRBD1 | TRBJ1-6 | TRBV5-4 | NA | CASSILRGQGNSPLHF | TGTGCCAGCAGCATCCTGCGAGGACAGGGAAATTCACCCCTCCACTTT
TRBD1 | TRBJ2-7 | TRBV4-2 | NA | CASSQDLTGGIYEQYF | TGTGCCAGCAGCCAAGATCTAACAGGGGGCATCTACGAGCAGTACTTC
NA | TRBJ2-3 | TRBV27 | NA | CASAMATDTQYF | TGTGCCAGCGCCATGGCTACAGATACGCAGTATTTT
NA | TRBJ1-1 | TRBV10-3 | NA | CAAHRDLGTEAFF | TGTGCCGCTCACAGGGATTTAGGCACTGAAGCTTTCTTT
TRBD2 | TRBJ2-3 | TRBV5-1 | NA | CASSLDSGGADTQYF | TGCGCCAGCAGCTTGGATAGCGGGGGGGCAGATACGCAGTATTTT
NA | TRBJ1-5 | TRBV6-5 | NA | CASSYRGGGNQPQHF | TGTGCCAGCAGTTACAGGGGGGGCGGCAATCAGCCCCAGCATTTT
TRBD1 | TRBJ2-1 | TRBV7-9 | NA | CASSINRGQDEQFF | TGTGCCAGCAGCATCAACAGGGGGCAGGATGAGCAGTTCTTC
TRBD2 | TRBJ2-5 | TRBV5-3 | NA | CARSARLAGGSETQYF | TGTGCCAGAAGCGCGAGGCTAGCGGGGGGGTCGGAGACCCAGTACTTC
NA | TRBJ2-1 | TRBV9 | NA | CASSVDGGNEQFF | TGTGCCAGCAGCGTAGACGGGGGCAATGAGCAGTTCTTC